What follows are 27 T cell receptor beta chains derived from one specimen sequenced in a study of monozygotic twins with inflammatory bowel disease. For each CDR3 protein, TCRdb gives one entry from its re-call of the 5' RACE reads, without DNA. The listing contains a few hundred thousand distinct CDR3 sequences. Sequenced: blood. The receptors shown here come from a human donor with ulcerative colitis or Crohn's disease, or a healthy co-twin of an affected twin (not recorded which).

This chain connects TRBV5-4 to TRBJ2-4; TCRdb returns TRBD2, unconfirmable since there is no DNA. Germline CDR1 and CDR2: SGHNT and YYREEE (reference sequence). The CDR3 runs to 16 residues. The CDR3 region is CASSFGRAIKENIQYF.

The chain employs TRBV12-3 or TRBV12-4 and TRBJ2-5; TCRdb picks TRBD1, but there is no DNA to check that call. This CDR3 contains 15 residues. The CDR3: CASSSTGGNKETQYF.

The chain links TRBV11-1 to TRBJ2-3; the D call of TRBD2 rests on TCRdb alone, since no DNA is present to check it. CDR3 length equals 19 residues. Germline V CDR1 and CDR2: SGHAT, FQDESV (reference sequence). The CDR3 here is CASSLGRGASGRFADTQYF. The full variable domain, its missing parts supplied by reference TRBV11-1 and TRBJ2-3, is EAEVAQSPRYKITEKSQAVAFWCDPISGHATLYWYRQILGQGPELLVQFQDESVVDDSQLPKDRFSAERLKGVDSTLKIQPAELGDSAMYLCASSLGRGASGRFADTQYFGPGTRLTVL.

The chain uses TRBV24-1 and TRBJ2-7; TCRdb calls TRBD2, which cannot be checked without DNA. The germline gives CDR1 KGHDR, CDR2 SFDVKD. The CDR3 contains 15 residues. The CDR3 loop is CATSDLQRGGNEQYF.

This chain connects TRBV20-1 to TRBJ1-6; TCRdb names TRBD1, which stays unverified in the absence of DNA. This CDR3 contains 15 residues. Germline loops: CDR1 DFQATT, CDR2 SNEGSKA (reference sequence). The CDR3 spells CSAYRDINYNSPLHF.

This chain connects TRBV25-1 to TRBJ2-5; the D call of TRBD1 rests on TCRdb alone, since no DNA is present to check it. The CDR3 is 15 residues long. Germline V gene data show CDR1 as MGHDK and CDR2 as SYGVNS. The CDR3 is CASSGGQGSQETQYF.

The chain employs TRBV28 and TRBJ2-3; TCRdb selects TRBD1, and the lack of DNA leaves this call unchecked. Germline V gene sequence: CDR1 MDHEN, CDR2 SYDVKM. The CDR3 is made up of 13 amino acids. CDR3 sequence: CASIGGGADTQYF.

The chain links TRBV11-2 to TRBJ2-7; the TRBD1 assignment by TCRdb is unverifiable without DNA. The CDR3 runs to 19 residues. In germline, CDR1 is SGHAT, CDR2 FQNNGV. The CDR3 sequence is CASTVFIGQGLPSSYEQYF.

The chain combines TRBV14 with TRBJ2-1; the TCRdb D gene call, TRBD2, has no DNA to confirm it. CDR3 length: 16 residues. The V gene's germline CDR1 is SGHDN and CDR2 FVKESK. This chain's CDR3 is CASSHLSGGEYNEQFF.

This chain uses TRBV27 with TRBJ2-7; without DNA, the TCRdb call of TRBD2 cannot be checked. CDR3 length equals 15 residues. Germline-derived CDR1 and CDR2 are MNHEY and SMNVEV (reference sequence). The CDR3 sequence: CATWAGAPPLYEQYF.

The chain recombines TRBV28 with TRBJ1-1; TCRdb indicates TRBD1, and absent DNA this call remains unverified. The CDR3 is made up of 12 amino acids. From germline, CDR1 is MDHEN and CDR2 SYDVKM. The CDR3 loop reads CASRTENTEAFF.

This chain connects TRBV9 to TRBJ2-7; there is no DNA to check the TCRdb D call of TRBD2. The CDR3 runs to 18 residues. The germline CDR1 and CDR2 sequences are SGDLS and YYNGEE. The CDR3 protein is CASSVDSGVAGRLGEQYF.

The chain couples TRBV7-2 to TRBJ2-3; TCRdb indicates TRBD1, and absent DNA this call remains unverified. Per the germline V gene, CDR1 is SGHTA and CDR2 is FQGNSA. This CDR3 has 14 amino acids. The CDR3 sequence: CASSLPPSTDTQYF.

The chain is built from TRBV15 and TRBJ1-5. CDR3 size: 15 residues. CDR1 LNHNV and CDR2 YYDKDF come from the germline V gene (reference sequence). The CDR3 here is CATSRGLPEDQPQHF.

The J gene is TRBJ1-4, the V gene TRBV10-3; TCRdb gives TRBD1 as the D gene, but with no DNA this cannot be confirmed. CDR1 is ENHRY and CDR2 is SYGVKD in the germline V gene. The CDR3 length is 16 residues. This chain's CDR3 is CAISESGTGIGEKLFF.

V gene TRBV27 combines with J gene TRBJ1-2. The CDR3 extends over 16 amino acids. The germline V gene has CDR1 MNHEY and CDR2 SMNVEV (reference sequence). This CDR3 is CASSLLWSVEGYGYTF.

V is TRBV18 and J is TRBJ1-2; no DNA is available, so the TRBD1 call from TCRdb remains unchecked. Germline CDR1 KGHSH, CDR2 LQKENI. The CDR3 has 13 residues. This chain's CDR3 is CASSPAGPNGYTF.

J is TRBJ2-1 and V is TRBV29-1. Per germline, CDR1 SQVTM and CDR2 ANQGSEA. This CDR3 has 14 amino acids. CDR3 protein: CSVTASISYNEQFF.

This chain connects TRBV28 to TRBJ2-3; TCRdb names TRBD1, which stays unverified in the absence of DNA. Germline loops: CDR1 MDHEN, CDR2 SYDVKM. The CDR3 totals 15 residues. The CDR3 region is CASSFTYPESDTQYF.

The chain combines TRBV29-1 with TRBJ2-7; checking the TCRdb D call of TRBD2 is not possible without DNA. From germline, CDR1 is SQVTM and CDR2 ANQGSEA. This CDR3 region has 15 residues. The CDR3 region is CSVPGLAGGFNEQYF.

This chain joins TRBV15 and TRBJ2-5; TCRdb indicates TRBD1, and absent DNA this call remains unverified. Germline values: CDR1 LNHNV, CDR2 YYDKDF (reference sequence). The CDR3 covers 16 residues. CDR3 residues: CATSSRPRGLSETQYF.

The V gene is TRBV6-1, the J gene TRBJ1-3. The length of the CDR3 is 14 residues. Germline-derived CDR1 and CDR2 are MNHNS and SASEGT. This CDR3 is CASSEAIPGNTIYF.

The chain carries TRBV25-1 and TRBJ2-2; TCRdb outputs TRBD2, but without DNA this stays unchecked. The CDR3 extends over 17 amino acids. CDR1 is MGHDK, CDR2 SYGVNS, per germline. CDR3 sequence: CASSEESQREGGGELFF.

The chain has TRBV5-1 and TRBJ2-7; TCRdb proposes TRBD1, but this gene call is untestable without DNA. In germline, CDR1 is SGHRS, CDR2 YFSETQ. This CDR3 spans 13 amino acids. The CDR3 here is CASMTGQGDEQYF.

This chain uses TRBV28 with TRBJ2-1; TCRdb reports TRBD1, a call that lacks DNA to check it against. The V gene's germline CDR1 is MDHEN and CDR2 SYDVKM. The CDR3 covers 12 residues. CDR3 region: CASSLPGAEQFF. Full variable domain (remainder filled in from reference TRBV28 and TRBJ2-1): DVKVTQSSRYLVKRTGEKVFLECVQDMDHENMFWYRQDPGLGLRLIYFSYDVKMKEKGDIPEGYSVSREKKERFSLILESASTNQTSMYLCASSLPGAEQFFGPGTRLTVL.

The J gene is TRBJ1-6, the V gene TRBV28; the TCRdb call, TRBD1, lacks DNA for checking. Germline-derived CDR1 and CDR2 are MDHEN and SYDVKM. The CDR3 is 14 residues long. The CDR3 protein is CAGSGTVENSPLHF.

This chain links TRBV28 with TRBJ2-7; the TCRdb call, TRBD1, lacks DNA for checking. There are 15 residues in the CDR3. CDR1 MDHEN and CDR2 SYDVKM come from the germline V gene. CDR3 amino acids: CASSPLREVSYEQYF.